The sequence of this T cell receptor beta chain was determined in a study of T-cell reconstitution after alpha-beta-depleted transplantation in children. General study findings and limits: Reportedly, roughly two months post-transplant, alpha-beta T cells arose from several hundred expanded graft clones. Hyperexpanded clones declined; after one year, newly produced T cells mostly supplied diversity.

The ends were cut back, 3 bases at V and 0 bases at J, with 9 bases in the middle. The CDR3 runs to 15 residues. This sample's TCRbeta library carried unique molecular identifier barcodes. TCRdb used MiXCR to reprocess the PCR reads, holding one entry per CDR3 protein. The sample consists of about a million distinct CDR3 sequences, 25% to 30% of them appearing once. A word on this clonotype: Its antigen remains unidentified.

The sequences come from PBMCs, mostly from graft donor cells, collected 360 days after TCRalphabeta/CD19-depleted stem cell transplant. The clonotype comes from a boy under three years old who had a stem cell transplant for SCID, so the T cells may come from the graft donor. The rearrangement uses TRBV12-3 or TRBV12-4 and TRBJ2-1; D uncertain. The CDR3 nucleotides read TGTGCCAGCAGTTTTCAACTGAGCTCCTACAATGAGCAGTTCTTC. As protein: CASSFQLSSYNEQFF.